This paragraph covers one TCR beta chain sequence. Its antigen remains unknown. The source of the sample is a study of monozygotic twins with cystic fibrosis. Repertoires were generated with immunoSEQ multiplex PCR, while TCRdb's copy carries only in-frame clones and drops some. The table has fewer than 30,000 clones, about 82% seen once; the top ten hold 0.88%. This CDR3 comprises 16 residues. With V trimmed by 4 bases and J by 2 bases, 4 bases remained unmatched. Germline-derived CDR1 and CDR2 are MGHDK and SYGVNS. Study observations and caveats: Median Simpson clonality of roughly 0.0093 suggested naive T cells predominated. In this small cohort, shared CDR3 numbers showed no association with age, concordance or disease severity. J usage was most co-twin-similar in 8 of 16 pairs, V in 13.

V usage is TRBV25-1 and J usage is TRBJ1-4; 10 nucleotides line up with TRBD1. The sequence was collected from a girl aged 2-10 years with cystic fibrosis. The specimen sequenced was blood. The CDR3 is CASSADRGVTNEKLFF. CDR3 DNA sequence: TGTGCCAGCAGTGCGGACAGGGGGGTCACTAATGAAAAACTGTTTTTT.